Below, 5 T cell receptor beta chains from the same sample are listed, as sequenced in a study of T cell repertoires in cytomegalovirus infection. One entry per CDR3 protein results from TCRdb running MiXCR on the reads. The sample has 900,000 to 950,000 distinct CDR3 sequences; less than 40% are singletons. No antigen is known for these receptors. Here the sequenced sample was cultured CD8+ T cells from PBMCs, taken from culture after CMV antigen stimulation. These receptors came from a human donor in good health (CMV status not recorded). Some clones in this sample may be carry-over from other donors' samples.

The table lists this clonotype with a few counts. This chain joins TRBV7-6 and TRBJ2-3; TRBD2 aligns across 7 bases. The CDR3 covers 18 residues. With 3 bases clipped from V and 0 bases from J, the junction kept 12 bases outside the gene matches. CDR1 is SGHVS and CDR2 is FNYEAQ in the germline V gene. The CDR3 loop reads CASSFPREEGSSTDTQYF. In DNA, the CDR3 is TGTGCCAGCAGCTTTCCCCGGGAGGAAGGTTCTAGCACAGATACGCAGTATTTT.

This chain uses TRBV7-9 with TRBJ2-7; 9 bases line up with TRBD2. J gave up 1 base and V 5 bases, and 6 bases lay outside the gene matches. The length of the CDR3 is 15 residues. In germline, CDR1 is SEHNR, CDR2 FQNEAQ (reference sequence). The CDR3 loop reads CASSRSGGQSYEQYF. In DNA form, the CDR3 reads TGTGCCAGCAGCCGTAGCGGGGGCCAGTCCTACGAGCAGTACTTC. The full variable domain, in which reference TRBV7-9 and TRBJ2-7 provide the parts outside the CDR3, is DTGVSQNPRHKITKRGQNVTFRCDPISEHNRLYWYRQTLGQGPEFLTYFQNEAQLEKSRLLSDRFSAERPKGSFSTLEIQRTEQGDSAMYLCASSRSGGQSYEQYFGPGTRLTVT.

The CDR3 nucleotides are TGTGCCAGCAGGGAAAAGGACAGGGACGTTTTAGGCAAAAACATTCAGTACTTC. It translates to CASREKDRDVLGKNIQYF. V and J are TRBV6-2 or TRBV6-3 and TRBJ2-4; 8 bases agree with TRBD1. CDR3 length equals 18 residues. Germline-derived CDR1 and CDR2 are MNHEY and SVGEGT. The V segment lost 6 bases and the J segment 3 bases; nucleotides outside the gene matches: 16.

CDR3 region: CASSLYSANTEAFF. The CDR3 DNA sequence: TGTGCCAGCAGTTTATACTCAGCGAACACTGAAGCTTTCTTT. The chain carries TRBV27 and TRBJ1-1, with D uncertain. Trimming removed 1 base from V and 1 base from J, with 7 bases in between. This CDR3 contains 14 residues. CDR1 is MNHEY, CDR2 SMNVEV, per germline (reference sequence).

This chain uses TRBV10-3 with TRBJ1-3, with D hard to call. The ends were cut back, 6 bases at V and 0 bases at J, with 15 bases in the middle. Germline lookup yields CDR1 ENHRY and CDR2 SYGVKD. There are 16 residues in the CDR3. The DNA of the CDR3 is TGTGCCATCAGCCCTCGTGGGCTGGACTCTGGAAACACCATATATTTT. Its protein is CAISPRGLDSGNTIYF.